These 6 T cell receptor beta chains came from one sample sequenced in a study of T-cell memory formation after mild COVID-19. One entry per CDR3 protein, called by TCRdb with MiXCR from the 5' RACE reads. The table has about 29,000 distinct CDR3 sequences, 10% to 15% seen once. Sequencing was done on a sample of PBMCs or a T cell subset sorted from them (not recorded which). Every receptor here comes from an adult woman who had mild COVID-19 (a few samples of this study predate the infection). Cell type and time point are not known.

This clonotype was seen many times. This sequence joins TRBV18 and TRBJ1-5; D is uncertain. The V gene's germline CDR1 is KGHSH and CDR2 LQKENI. With 6 bases removed from V and 5 bases from J, the gap between germline ends came to 11 bases. CDR3 length equals 13 residues. CDR3 in amino acids: CASSQGRDQPQHF. The CDR3 nucleotides read TGTGCCAGCTCCCAAGGAAGGGATCAGCCCCAGCATTTT.

This rearrangement joins TRBV20-1 to TRBJ2-7; 7 nucleotides align to TRBD2. Trimming at V came to 5 bases and at J to 2 bases, leaving 9 bases not matched to a gene. Germline V CDR1 and CDR2: DFQATT, SNEGSKA (reference sequence). This CDR3 is built from 14 residues. CDR3 in DNA: TGCAGTGCTCAGACGGGGGGAGCAACCTACGAGCAGTACTTC. Its translation is CSAQTGGATYEQYF.

This clonotype has a count of ten or more. V is TRBV25-1 and J is TRBJ2-7; the match to TRBD2 covers 11 bases. V was clipped by 1 base and J by 5 bases; unmatched bases: 19. This CDR3 is 20 amino acids long. Germline CDR1 is MGHDK and CDR2 is SYGVNS. CDR3 sequence (DNA): TGTGCCAGCAGTGAATTCGACGGGACTAGCGGACTTTTCCTAAGGAACGAGCAGTACTTC. Its protein product is CASSEFDGTSGLFLRNEQYF.

This clonotype was detected ten times or more. The gene calls are TRBV5-1 and TRBJ2-1; 8 nucleotides align to TRBD1. Germline trimming cut 4 bases from V and 2 bases from J; bases unmatched to any gene: 5. The CDR3 sequence is 15 residues long. The germline V gene encodes CDR1 SGHRS and CDR2 YFSETQ. The CDR3 DNA follows: TGCGCCAGCAGCGCCGGACAGGGCACCTACAATGAGCAGTTCTTC. Translation gives CASSAGQGTYNEQFF.

This clonotype was found many times. The genes are TRBV29-1 and TRBJ2-2, with D unresolved. The CDR3 extends over 15 amino acids. Trimming took off 7 bases at V and 0 bases at J, with 15 bases between the two ends. Germline V gene lookup returns CDR1 SQVTM and CDR2 ANQGSEA. Written as DNA, the CDR3 is TGCAGCGGCCAAGGCAGGACCGCGAACACCGGGGAGCTGTTTTTT. This encodes CSGQGRTANTGELFF.

The chain's CDR3 is CASRGQGARETQYF. DNA for the CDR3: TGTGCCAGCAGGGGGCAGGGGGCCCGGGAGACCCAGTACTTC. The V and J genes are TRBV2 and TRBJ2-5, with 8 bases lining up with TRBD1. CDR1 is SNHLY, CDR2 FYNNEI, per germline. The V and J ends lost 6 bases and 5 bases, in that order; junction bases with no gene match: 8. The CDR3 is made up of 14 amino acids.